The TCR beta chain described here comes from a study of blood T cell repertoires in COVID-19. As for the study in general: Acute and convalescent COVID-19 specimens originated in the United States, Italy and Spain.

It was within 2 weeks before study entry that exposed participants met a COVID-19 case. Trimming removed 4 bases at V and 2 bases at J, with 17 bases between. The CDR3 totals 16 residues. CDR1 and CDR2 from the germline V gene are MGHRA and YSYEKL. Generated by immunoSEQ multiplex PCR, the TCRdb table keeps only in-frame clones and is missing some. The sample shows about 140,000 clones, 84% of them seen only once. The chain joins TRBV4-1 to TRBJ1-2; no clear D gene. The sample consisted of PBMCs or T cells enriched from blood (not recorded which). The clonotype originates from a woman in her late teens or twenties who had been exposed to COVID-19. This CDR3 reads CASSLVQSQTNYGYTF. In nucleotides, the CDR3 is TGCGCCAGCAGCCTAGTACAGTCTCAGACCAACTATGGCTACACCTTC.